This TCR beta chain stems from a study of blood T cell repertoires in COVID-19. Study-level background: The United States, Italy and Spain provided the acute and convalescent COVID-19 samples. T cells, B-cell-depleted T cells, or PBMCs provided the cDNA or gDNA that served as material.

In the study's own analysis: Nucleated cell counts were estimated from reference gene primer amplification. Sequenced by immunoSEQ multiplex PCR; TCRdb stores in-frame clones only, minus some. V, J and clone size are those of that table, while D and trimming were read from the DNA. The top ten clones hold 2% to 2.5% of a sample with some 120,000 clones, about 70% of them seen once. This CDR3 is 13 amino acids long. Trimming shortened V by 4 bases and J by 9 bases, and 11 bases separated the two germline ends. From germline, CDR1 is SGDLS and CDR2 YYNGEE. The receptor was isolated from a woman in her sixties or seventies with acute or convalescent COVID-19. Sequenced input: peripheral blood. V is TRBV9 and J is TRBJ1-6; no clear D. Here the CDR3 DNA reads TGTGCCAGCAGCCCGCGGGAGGCTTCACCCCTCCACTTT. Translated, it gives CASSPREASPLHF.